This TCR beta chain was profiled in a study of low-dose radiotherapy and immunotherapy resistance in tumors. Overall study: Per fraction, Cohort 1 was given 0.5 Gy every 2 weeks, for a total of 6.5 Gy. Every two weeks, cyclophosphamide 200 mg/m2 was infused one day before radiation plus immunotherapy.

This clonotype was counted many times. The time point here: before trial treatment. Nivolumab, ipilimumab, aspirin, low-dose cyclophosphamide and low-dose radiotherapy were given to donors. Covering alpha and beta chains, TRAV- and TRBV-specific primers were used for the first-strand cDNA. Amplification of TCRs used a constant-region primer and V-primer adapter for about 19 PCR cycles. Using its own MiXCR run on the reads, TCRdb lists one record per CDR3 protein. Among 64,000 or so distinct CDR3 sequences listed, roughly 29% were seen once. The V gene lost 7 bases and the J gene lost 1 base, with 8 bases spanning the gap. The CDR3 consists of 14 residues.

The origin of this receptor is a male donor with rectosigmoid adenocarcinoma. The rearrangement joins TRBV23-1 to TRBJ2-6, with D maybe TRBD1 (6 bases). TRBV23-1 is given ORF status, its function remaining uncertain. The sequences come from PBMCs, collected before treatment. The CDR3 protein is CASTGVSGANVLTF. The CDR3 DNA reads as TGCGCCAGCACAGGGGTATCTGGGGCCAACGTCCTGACTTTC.